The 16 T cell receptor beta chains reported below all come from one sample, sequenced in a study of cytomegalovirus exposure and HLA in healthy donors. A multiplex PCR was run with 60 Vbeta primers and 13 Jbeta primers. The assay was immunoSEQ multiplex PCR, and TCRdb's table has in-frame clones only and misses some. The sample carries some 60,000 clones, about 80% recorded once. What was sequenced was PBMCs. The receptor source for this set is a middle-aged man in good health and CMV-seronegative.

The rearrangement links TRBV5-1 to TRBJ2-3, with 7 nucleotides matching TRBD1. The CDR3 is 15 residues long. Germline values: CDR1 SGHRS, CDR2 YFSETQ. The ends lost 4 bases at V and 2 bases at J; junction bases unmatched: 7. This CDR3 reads CASSQDRTYTDTQYF. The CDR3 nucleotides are TGCGCCAGCAGCCAGGACAGGACATACACAGATACGCAGTATTTT.

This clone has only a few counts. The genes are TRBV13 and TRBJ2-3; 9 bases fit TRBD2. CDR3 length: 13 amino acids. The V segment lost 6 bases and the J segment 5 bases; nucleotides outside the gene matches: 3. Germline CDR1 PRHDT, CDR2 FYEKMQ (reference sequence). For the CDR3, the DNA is TGTGCCAGCAGGCCGACTAGCGGAGATACGCAGTATTTT. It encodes CASRPTSGDTQYF.

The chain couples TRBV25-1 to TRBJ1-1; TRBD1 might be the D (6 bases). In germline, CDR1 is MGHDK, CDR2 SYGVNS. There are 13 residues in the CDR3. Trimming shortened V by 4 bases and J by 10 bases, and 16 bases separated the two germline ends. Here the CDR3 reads CASSVPGGGGAFF. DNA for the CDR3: TGTGCCAGCAGTGTCCCGGGGGGCGGGGGAGCTTTCTTT.

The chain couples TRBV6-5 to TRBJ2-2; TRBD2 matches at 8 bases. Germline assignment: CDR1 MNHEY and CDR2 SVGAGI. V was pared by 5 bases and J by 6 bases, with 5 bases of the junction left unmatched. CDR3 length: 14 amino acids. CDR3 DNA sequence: TGTGCCAGCAGTACCGGGACTAGGGCCGGGGAGCTGTTTTTT. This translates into CASSTGTRAGELFF.

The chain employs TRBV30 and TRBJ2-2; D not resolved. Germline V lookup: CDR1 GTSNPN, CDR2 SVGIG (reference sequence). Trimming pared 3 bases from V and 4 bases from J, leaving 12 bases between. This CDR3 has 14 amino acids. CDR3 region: CAWRASTITGELFF. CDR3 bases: TGTGCCTGGAGAGCTAGTACAATCACCGGGGAGCTGTTTTTT.

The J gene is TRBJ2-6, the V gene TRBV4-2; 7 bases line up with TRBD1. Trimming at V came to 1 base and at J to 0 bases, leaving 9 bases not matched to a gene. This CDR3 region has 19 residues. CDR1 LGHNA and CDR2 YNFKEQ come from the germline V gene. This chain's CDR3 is CASSQGARTGASGANVLTF. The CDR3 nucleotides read TGTGCCAGCAGCCAAGGGGCGCGGACAGGAGCCTCTGGGGCCAACGTCCTGACTTTC.

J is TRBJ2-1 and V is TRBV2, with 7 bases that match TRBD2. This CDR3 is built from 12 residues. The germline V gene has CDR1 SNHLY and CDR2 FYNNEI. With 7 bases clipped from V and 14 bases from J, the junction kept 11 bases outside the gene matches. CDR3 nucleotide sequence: TGTGCCAGCATTCTGTCGGGGGGTGGGAAGTTCTTC. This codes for CASILSGGGKFF. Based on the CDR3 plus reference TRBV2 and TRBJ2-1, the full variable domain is EPEVTQTPSHQVTQMGQEVILRCVPISNHLYFYWYRQILGQKVEFLVSFYNNEISEKSEIFDDQFSVERPDGSNFTLKIRSTKLEDSAMYFCASILSGGGKFFGPGTRLTVL.

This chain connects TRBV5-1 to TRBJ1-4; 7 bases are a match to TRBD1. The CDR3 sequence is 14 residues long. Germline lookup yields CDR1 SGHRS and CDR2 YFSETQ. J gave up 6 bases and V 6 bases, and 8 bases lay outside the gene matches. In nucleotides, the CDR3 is TGCGCCAGCAAGTACTTCACAGGGGATGAAAAACTGTTTTTT. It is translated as CASKYFTGDEKLFF.

CDR3 amino acids: CASSRPQVAGMNTEAFF. The CDR3 region has the DNA TGTGCCAGTAGCCGCCCTCAGGTGGCGGGAATGAACACTGAAGCTTTCTTT. The chain combines TRBV19 with TRBJ1-1; D is unclear. This CDR3 contains 17 residues. Germline V gene sequence: CDR1 LNHDA, CDR2 SQIVND (reference sequence). V was trimmed by 6 bases and J by 0 bases, leaving 20 bases between them. Filled out from reference TRBV19 and TRBJ1-1, the complete variable domain reads DGGITQSPKYLFRKEGQNVTLSCEQNLNHDAMYWYRQDPGQGLRLIYYSQIVNDFQKGDIAEGYSVSREKKESFPLTVTSAQKNPTAFYLCASSRPQVAGMNTEAFFGQGTRLTVV.

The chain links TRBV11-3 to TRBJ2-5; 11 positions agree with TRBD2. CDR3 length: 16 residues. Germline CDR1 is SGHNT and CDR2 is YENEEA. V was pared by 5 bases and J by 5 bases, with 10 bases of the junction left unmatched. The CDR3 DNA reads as TGTGCCAGCAGCCGTGGGACTAGCGGATGGGGGGAGACCCAGTACTTC. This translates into CASSRGTSGWGETQYF.

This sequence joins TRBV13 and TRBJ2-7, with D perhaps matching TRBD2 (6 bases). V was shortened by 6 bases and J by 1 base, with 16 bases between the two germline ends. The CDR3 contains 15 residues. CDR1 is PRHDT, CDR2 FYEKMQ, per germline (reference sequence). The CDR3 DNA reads TGTGCCAGCAGACGCAAGGTGGAGGGGTCCTACGAGCAGTACGTC. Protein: CASRRKVEGSYEQYV.

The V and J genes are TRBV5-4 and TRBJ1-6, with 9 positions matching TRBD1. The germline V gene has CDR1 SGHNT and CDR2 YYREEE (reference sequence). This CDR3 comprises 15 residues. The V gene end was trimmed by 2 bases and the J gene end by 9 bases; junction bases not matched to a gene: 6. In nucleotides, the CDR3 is TGTGCCAGCAGCTTACAGGGGGCGGGTGGTTCACCCCTCCACTTT. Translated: CASSLQGAGGSPLHF.

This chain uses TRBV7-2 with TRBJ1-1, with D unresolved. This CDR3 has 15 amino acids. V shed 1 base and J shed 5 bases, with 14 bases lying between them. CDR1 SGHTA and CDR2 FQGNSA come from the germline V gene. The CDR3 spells CASSLGSGRETEAFF. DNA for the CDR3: TGTGCCAGCAGCTTAGGGAGTGGTAGAGAGACTGAAGCTTTCTTT.

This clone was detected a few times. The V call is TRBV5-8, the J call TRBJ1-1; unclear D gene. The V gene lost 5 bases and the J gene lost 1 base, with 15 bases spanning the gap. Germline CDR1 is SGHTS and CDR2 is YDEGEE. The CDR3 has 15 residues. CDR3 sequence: CASRRHLIPNTEAFF. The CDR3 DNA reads TGTGCCAGCAGGAGGCACCTGATACCGAACACTGAAGCTTTCTTT.

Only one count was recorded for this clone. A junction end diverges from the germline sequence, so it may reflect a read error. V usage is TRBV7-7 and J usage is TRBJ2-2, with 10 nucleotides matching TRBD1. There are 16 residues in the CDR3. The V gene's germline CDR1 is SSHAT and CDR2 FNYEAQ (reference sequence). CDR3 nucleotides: TGTGCTAGCAGCCCTAAGGCGGGACAGGGGTCCGGGGAGCTGTTTTTT. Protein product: CASSPKAGQGSGELFF.

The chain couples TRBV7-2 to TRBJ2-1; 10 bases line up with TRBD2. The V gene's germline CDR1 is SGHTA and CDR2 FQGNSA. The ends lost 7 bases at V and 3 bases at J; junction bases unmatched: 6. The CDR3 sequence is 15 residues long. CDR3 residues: CASTITSGVYNEQFF. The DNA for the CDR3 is TGTGCCAGCACAATAACTAGCGGGGTCTACAATGAGCAGTTCTTC.